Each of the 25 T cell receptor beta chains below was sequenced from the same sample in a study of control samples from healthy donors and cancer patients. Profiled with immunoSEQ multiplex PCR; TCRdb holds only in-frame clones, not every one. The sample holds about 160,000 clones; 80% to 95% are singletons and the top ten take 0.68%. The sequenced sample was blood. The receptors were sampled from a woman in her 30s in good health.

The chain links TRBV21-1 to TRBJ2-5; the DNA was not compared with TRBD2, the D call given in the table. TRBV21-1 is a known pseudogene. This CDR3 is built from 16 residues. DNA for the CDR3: TGTGCCAGCAGCAAAGTATGTAGAGGGAACCAAGAGACCCAGTACTTC. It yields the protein CASSKVCRGNQETQYF.

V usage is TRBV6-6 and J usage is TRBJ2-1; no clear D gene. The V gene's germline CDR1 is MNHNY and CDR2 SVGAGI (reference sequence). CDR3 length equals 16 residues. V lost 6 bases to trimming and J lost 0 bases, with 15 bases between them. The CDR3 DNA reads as TGTGCCAGCAGCCACGGGCCGGGTCACTCCTACAATGAGCAGTTCTTC. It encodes CASSHGPGHSYNEQFF.

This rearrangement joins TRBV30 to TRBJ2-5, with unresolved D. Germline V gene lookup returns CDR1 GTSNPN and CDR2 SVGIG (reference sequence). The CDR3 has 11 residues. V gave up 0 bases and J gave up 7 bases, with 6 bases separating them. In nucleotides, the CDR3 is TGTGCCTGGAGTGTAACCCTGACCCAGTACTTC. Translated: CAWSVTLTQYF.

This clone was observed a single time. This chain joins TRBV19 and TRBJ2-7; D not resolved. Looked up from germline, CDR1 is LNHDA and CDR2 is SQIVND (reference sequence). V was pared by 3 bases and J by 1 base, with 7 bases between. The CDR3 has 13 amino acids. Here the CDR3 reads CASSIGGSYEQYF. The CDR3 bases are TGTGCCAGTAGTATCGGCGGTTCCTACGAGCAGTACTTC.

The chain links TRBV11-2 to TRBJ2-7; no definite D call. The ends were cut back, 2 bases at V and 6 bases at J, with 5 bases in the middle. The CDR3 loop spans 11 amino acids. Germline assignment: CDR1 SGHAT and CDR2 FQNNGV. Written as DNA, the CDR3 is TGTGCCAGCAGCTTATACGGCGAGCAGTACTTC. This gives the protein CASSLYGEQYF. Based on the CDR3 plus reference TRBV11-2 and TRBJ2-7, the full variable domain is EAGVAQSPRYKIIEKRQSVAFWCNPISGHATLYWYQQILGQGPKLLIQFQNNGVVDDSQLPKDRFSAERLKGVDSTLKIQPAKLEDSAVYLCASSLYGEQYFGPGTRLTVT.

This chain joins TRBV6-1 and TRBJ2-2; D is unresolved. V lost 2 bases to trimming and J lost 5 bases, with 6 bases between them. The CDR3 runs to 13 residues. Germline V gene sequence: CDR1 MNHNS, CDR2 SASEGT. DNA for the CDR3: TGTGCCAGCAGTGAAAAAGATACCGGGGAGCTGTTTTTT. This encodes CASSEKDTGELFF.

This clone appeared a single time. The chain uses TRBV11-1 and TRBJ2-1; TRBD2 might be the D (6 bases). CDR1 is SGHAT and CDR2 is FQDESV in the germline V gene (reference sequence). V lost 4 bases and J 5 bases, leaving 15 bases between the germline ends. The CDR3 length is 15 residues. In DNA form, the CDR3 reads TGTGCCAGCAGCTACCGGGACTCCAGTAACAATGAGCAGTTCTTC. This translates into CASSYRDSSNNEQFF. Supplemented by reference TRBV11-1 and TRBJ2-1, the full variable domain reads EAEVAQSPRYKITEKSQAVAFWCDPISGHATLYWYRQILGQGPELLVQFQDESVVDDSQLPKDRFSAERLKGVDSTLKIQPAELGDSAMYLCASSYRDSSNNEQFFGPGTRLTVL.

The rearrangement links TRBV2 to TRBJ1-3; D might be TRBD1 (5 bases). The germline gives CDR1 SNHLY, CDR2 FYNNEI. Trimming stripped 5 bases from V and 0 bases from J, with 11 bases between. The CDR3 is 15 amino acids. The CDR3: CASSHPRVSGNTIYF. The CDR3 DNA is TGTGCCAGCAGTCACCCCAGGGTCTCTGGAAACACCATATATTTT.

The CDR3 bases are TGTGCCAGCAGTTACGAGGGTAGGGCGGATACTAGCACAGATACGCAGTATTTT. Amino acid sequence: CASSYEGRADTSTDTQYF. J is TRBJ2-3 and V is TRBV27; D perhaps matches TRBD2 (5 bases). The CDR3 contains 18 residues. V was shortened by 4 bases and J by 0 bases, with 20 bases between the two germline ends. CDR1 and CDR2 (germline): MNHEY, SMNVEV (reference sequence).

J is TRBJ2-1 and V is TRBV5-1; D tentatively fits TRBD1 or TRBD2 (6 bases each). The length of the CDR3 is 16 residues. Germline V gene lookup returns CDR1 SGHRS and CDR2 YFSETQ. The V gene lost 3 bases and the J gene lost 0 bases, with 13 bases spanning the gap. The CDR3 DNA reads TGCGCCAGCAGCTGGAGGGACACCGGCTCCTACAATGAGCAGTTCTTC. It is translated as CASSWRDTGSYNEQFF.

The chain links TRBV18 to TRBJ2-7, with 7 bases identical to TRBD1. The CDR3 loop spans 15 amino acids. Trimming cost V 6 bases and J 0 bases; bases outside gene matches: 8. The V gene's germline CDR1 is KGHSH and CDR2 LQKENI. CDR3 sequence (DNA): TGTGCCAGCTCCTACGGGACAGAGGCCTCCTACGAGCAGTACTTC. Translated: CASSYGTEASYEQYF.

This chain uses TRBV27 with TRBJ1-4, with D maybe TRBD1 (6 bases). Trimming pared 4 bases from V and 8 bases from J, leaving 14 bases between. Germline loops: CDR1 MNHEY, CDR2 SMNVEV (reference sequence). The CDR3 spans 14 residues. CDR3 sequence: CASSWAGEGEKLFF. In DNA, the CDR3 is TGTGCCAGCAGTTGGGCAGGGGAGGGGGAAAAACTGTTTTTT.

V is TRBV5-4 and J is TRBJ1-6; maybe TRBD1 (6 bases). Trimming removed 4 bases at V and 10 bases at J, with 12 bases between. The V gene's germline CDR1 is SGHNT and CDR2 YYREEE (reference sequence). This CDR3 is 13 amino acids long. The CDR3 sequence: CASSLQGSSPLHF. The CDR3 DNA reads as TGTGCCAGCAGCCTACAGGGCTCCTCACCCCTCCACTTT.

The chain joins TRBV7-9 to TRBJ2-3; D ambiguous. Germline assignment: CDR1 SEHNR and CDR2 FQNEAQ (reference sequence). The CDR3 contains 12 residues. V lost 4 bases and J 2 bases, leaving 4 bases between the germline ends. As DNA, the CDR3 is TGTGCCAGCAGCTCATACACAGATACGCAGTATTTT. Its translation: CASSSYTDTQYF.

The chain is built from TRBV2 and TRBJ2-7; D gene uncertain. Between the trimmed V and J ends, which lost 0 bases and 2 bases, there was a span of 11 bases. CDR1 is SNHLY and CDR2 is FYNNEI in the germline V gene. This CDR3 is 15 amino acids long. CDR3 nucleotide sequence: TGTGCCAGCAGTGAAGCCCCGCCAGGTCCCTACGAGCAGTACTTC. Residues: CASSEAPPGPYEQYF.

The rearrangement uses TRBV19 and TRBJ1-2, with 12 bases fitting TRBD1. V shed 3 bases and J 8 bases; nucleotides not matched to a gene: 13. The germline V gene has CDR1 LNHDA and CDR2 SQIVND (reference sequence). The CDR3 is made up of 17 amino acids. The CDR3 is CASSISGTGGFRWGYTF. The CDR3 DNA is TGTGCCAGTAGTATCTCCGGGACAGGGGGCTTTCGGTGGGGCTACACCTTC.

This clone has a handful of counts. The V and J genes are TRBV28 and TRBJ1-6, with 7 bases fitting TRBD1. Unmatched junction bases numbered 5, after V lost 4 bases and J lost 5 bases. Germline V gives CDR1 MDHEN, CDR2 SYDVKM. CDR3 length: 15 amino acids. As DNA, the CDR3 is TGTGCCAGCAGTTCTCAGGGGGGGGATAATTCACCCCTCCACTTT. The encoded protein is CASSSQGGDNSPLHF.

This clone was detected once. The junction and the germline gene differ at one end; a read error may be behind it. The CDR3 loop is CASNLAGEGEQFF. The CDR3 coding sequence is TGTGCCAGCAACTTAGCGGGAGAGGGTGAGCAGTTCTTC. This chain joins TRBV7-9 and TRBJ2-1; 9 bases align to TRBD2. Germline V CDR1 and CDR2: SEHNR, FQNEAQ (reference sequence). CDR3 length: 13 residues.

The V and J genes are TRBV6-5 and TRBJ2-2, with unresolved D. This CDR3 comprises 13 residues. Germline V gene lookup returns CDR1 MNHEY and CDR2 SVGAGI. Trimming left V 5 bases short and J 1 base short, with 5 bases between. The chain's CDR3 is CASSKQNTGELFF. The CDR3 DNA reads TGTGCCAGCAGTAAACAGAACACCGGGGAGCTGTTTTTT.

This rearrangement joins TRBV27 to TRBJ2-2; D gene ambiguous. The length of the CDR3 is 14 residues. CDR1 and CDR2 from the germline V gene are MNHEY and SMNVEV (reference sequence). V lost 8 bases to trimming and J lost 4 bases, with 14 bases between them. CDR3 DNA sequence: TGTGCCAGCTGTCCCGGACCTTCCACCGGGGAGCTGTTTTTT. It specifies CASCPGPSTGELFF.

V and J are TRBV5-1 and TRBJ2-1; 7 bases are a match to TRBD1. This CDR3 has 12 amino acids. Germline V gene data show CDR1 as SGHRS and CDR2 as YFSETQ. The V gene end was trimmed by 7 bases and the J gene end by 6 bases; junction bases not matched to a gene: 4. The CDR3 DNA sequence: TGCGCCAGCCAATCAGGGGGCAATGAGCAGTTCTTC. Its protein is CASQSGGNEQFF.

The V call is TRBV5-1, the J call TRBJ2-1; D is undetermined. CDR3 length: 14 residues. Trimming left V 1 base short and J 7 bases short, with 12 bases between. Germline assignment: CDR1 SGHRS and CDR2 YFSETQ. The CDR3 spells CASSLSIDSNEQFF. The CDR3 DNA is TGCGCCAGCAGCTTGTCCATAGACTCGAATGAGCAGTTCTTC. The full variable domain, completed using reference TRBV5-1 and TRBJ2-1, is KAGVTQTPRYLIKTRGQQVTLSCSPISGHRSVSWYQQTPGQGLQFLFEYFSETQRNKGNFPGRFSGRQFSNSRSEMNVSTLELGDSALYLCASSLSIDSNEQFFGPGTRLTVL.

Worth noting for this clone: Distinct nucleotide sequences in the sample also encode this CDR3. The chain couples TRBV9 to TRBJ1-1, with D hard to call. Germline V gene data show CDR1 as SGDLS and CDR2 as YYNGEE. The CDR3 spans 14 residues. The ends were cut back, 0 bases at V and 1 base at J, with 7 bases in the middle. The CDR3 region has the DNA TGTGCCAGCAGCGTAGCTACGGGGAACACTGAAGCTTTCTTT. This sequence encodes CASSVATGNTEAFF.

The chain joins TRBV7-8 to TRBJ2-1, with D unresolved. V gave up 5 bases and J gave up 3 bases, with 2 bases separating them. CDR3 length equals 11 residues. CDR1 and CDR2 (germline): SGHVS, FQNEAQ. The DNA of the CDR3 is TGTGCCAGCAGCGACTACAATGAGCAGTTCTTC. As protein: CASSDYNEQFF.

As DNA, the CDR3 is TGTGCCAGCAGCCGGCGGGGGACAGGGAAAGAGACCCAGTACTTC. This gives the protein CASSRRGTGKETQYF. This sequence joins TRBV7-6 and TRBJ2-5; TRBD1 aligns across 9 bases. The CDR3 has 15 amino acids. The junction had 7 bases not matched to a gene; V was cut back by 5 bases and J by 3 bases. In germline, CDR1 is SGHVS, CDR2 FNYEAQ.